Below, 27 T cell receptor beta chains from the same sample are listed, as sequenced in a study of blood T cell repertoires in COVID-19 (TCRdb year 2020). Library prep was done by the immunoSEQ multiplex PCR assay. TCRdb mirrors the immuneACCESS table, restricted to in-frame sequences. Some clones are absent from its copies; in checked studies, under half trace to an unresolved V gene, and the reason for the others is unknown. Counted in this sample were 270,000 or so clones; roughly 80% of them appeared once. The ten largest make up 7.5% to 10% of the sample. The sample taken for sequencing was peripheral blood. The receptor source for this set is a woman aged 45-60 years who had recovered from COVID-19.

In its sample, this clone was seen once. This CDR3 is CSVEAGNNQPQHF. CDR3 DNA sequence: TGCAGCGTTGAAGCAGGAAACAATCAGCCCCAGCATTTT. This sequence joins TRBV29-1 and TRBJ1-5; D remains unclear. Trimming pared 1 base from V and 3 bases from J, leaving 7 bases between. Germline V lookup: CDR1 SQVTM, CDR2 ANQGSEA. The CDR3 contains 13 residues.

The chain's CDR3 is CASSQTSSYGYTF. The CDR3 nucleotides are TGTGCCAGCAGCCAAACTAGTTCCTATGGCTACACCTTC. This chain joins TRBV4-2 and TRBJ1-2, with unresolved D. Germline V gives CDR1 LGHNA, CDR2 YNFKEQ. V lost 2 bases to trimming and J lost 4 bases, with 8 bases between them. The length of the CDR3 is 13 residues.

The chain employs TRBV7-2 and TRBJ2-3, with D unresolved. Trimming shortened V by 0 bases and J by 0 bases, and 7 bases separated the two germline ends. The CDR3 covers 15 residues. In germline, CDR1 is SGHTA, CDR2 FQGNSA. The CDR3 DNA reads as TGTGCCAGCAGCTTAGCGCTCGGTAGCACAGATACGCAGTATTTT. As protein: CASSLALGSTDTQYF.

This rearrangement joins TRBV24-1 to TRBJ2-5; perhaps TRBD1 as D (5 bases). The V end was cut by 3 bases, the J end by 1 base, with 8 bases between. The germline V gene has CDR1 KGHDR and CDR2 SFDVKD. CDR3 size: 14 residues. CDR3 nucleotides: TGTGCCACCAGTGATCGCAGGGTCCAAGAGACCCAGTACTTC. Protein: CATSDRRVQETQYF.

This CDR3 is CASSQGRGPFGYTF. DNA of the CDR3: TGTGCCAGCAGCCAGGGCAGGGGCCCTTTCGGCTACACCTTC. The chain carries TRBV14 and TRBJ1-2; TRBD1 might be the D (6 bases). The CDR3 covers 14 residues. Trimming left V 3 bases short and J 8 bases short, with 16 bases between. Looked up from germline, CDR1 is SGHDN and CDR2 is FVKESK.

The chain uses TRBV29-1 and TRBJ2-2; 7 nucleotides line up with TRBD2. This CDR3 is 14 amino acids long. V lost 4 bases, J lost 6 bases, and 8 bases stayed unmatched. CDR1 SQVTM and CDR2 ANQGSEA come from the germline V gene. The CDR3, as DNA: TGCAGCGTTGTCCTTGGGGCGGGGGCCGGGGAGCTGTTTTTT. Translating it yields CSVVLGAGAGELFF.

The V call is TRBV5-1, the J call TRBJ2-2, with 16 nucleotides matching TRBD2. Per the germline V gene, CDR1 is SGHRS and CDR2 is YFSETQ. The trim removed 4 bases at V and 4 bases at J, leaving 4 bases unmatched. This CDR3 comprises 17 residues. The CDR3 DNA sequence: TGCGCCAGCAGCACCGGGACTAGCGGGAGGGCCACCGGGGAGCTGTTTTTT. It encodes CASSTGTSGRATGELFF.

This sequence joins TRBV11-2 and TRBJ2-1; 10 bases line up with TRBD2. Germline V gives CDR1 SGHAT, CDR2 FQNNGV. The ends lost 5 bases at V and 2 bases at J; junction bases unmatched: 3. The CDR3 covers 15 residues. The CDR3, as DNA: TGTGCCAGCAGCACCCTAGCGGGGGCCTACAATGAGCAGTTCTTC. Its translation is CASSTLAGAYNEQFF.

This chain uses TRBV3-1 (or the pseudogene TRBV3-2) with TRBJ1-6; D perhaps matches TRBD1 (5 bases). CDR3 length: 17 amino acids. Germline CDR1 and CDR2: LGHDT and YNNKEL (reference sequence). Trimming cost V 4 bases and J 0 bases, with 13 bases left between them. CDR3 in DNA: TGTGCCAGCAGCCCTCAAGGGGTGAGCTCCTATAATTCACCCCTCCACTTT. Residues: CASSPQGVSSYNSPLHF.

The DNA of the CDR3 is TGTGCCAGCAGCGGGGACAGACACACCGGGGAGCTGTTTTTT. It translates to CASSGDRHTGELFF. The chain combines TRBV5-5 with TRBJ2-2, with 7 positions matching TRBD1. Germline CDR1 and CDR2: SGHKS and YYEKEE (reference sequence). CDR3 length: 14 amino acids. V shed 4 bases and J 3 bases; nucleotides not matched to a gene: 3.

The rearrangement uses TRBV4-3 and TRBJ1-4; D gene ambiguous. The V gene lost 0 bases and the J gene lost 8 bases, with 13 bases spanning the gap. The germline V gene has CDR1 LGHNA and CDR2 YSLEER. This CDR3 region has 15 residues. CDR3 residues: CASSQDPAGGEKLFF. DNA for the CDR3: TGCGCCAGCAGCCAAGATCCCGCAGGTGGGGAAAAACTGTTTTTT.

The chain uses TRBV27 and TRBJ1-2; D not certain. CDR3 size: 15 residues. Germline V gene sequence: CDR1 MNHEY, CDR2 SMNVEV (reference sequence). Trimming took 7 bases from V and 0 from J, leaving 15 bases between them. Here the CDR3 reads CASTTRERSNYGYTF. The CDR3 nucleotides are TGTGCCAGCACCACTCGGGAGAGATCTAACTATGGCTACACCTTC.

The V and J genes are TRBV28 and TRBJ2-7; D is undetermined. V was shortened by 3 bases and J by 5 bases, with 20 bases between the two germline ends. Germline V gene data show CDR1 as MDHEN and CDR2 as SYDVKM. The CDR3 has 16 residues. The CDR3 reads CASSFPRPGQSHEQYF. The CDR3 DNA follows: TGTGCCAGCAGTTTCCCGAGGCCCGGCCAATCCCACGAGCAGTACTTC.

The gene calls are TRBV4-2 and TRBJ2-7; TRBD1 agrees at 9 bases. CDR1 and CDR2 from the germline V gene are LGHNA and YNFKEQ. CDR3 length equals 16 residues. The V gene end was trimmed by 0 bases and the J gene end by 0 bases; junction bases not matched to a gene: 3. The CDR3 coding sequence is TGTGCCAGCAGCCAAGAAGGGGACAGGGTCTCCTACGAGCAGTACTTC. It codes for CASSQEGDRVSYEQYF.

The chain employs TRBV5-6 and TRBJ1-5; no clear D. The CDR3 has 14 amino acids. The V and J ends lost 4 bases and 3 bases respectively, with 11 bases between them. Germline loops: CDR1 SGHDT, CDR2 YYEEEE. The CDR3 here is CASSSVTNNQPQHF. In nucleotides, the CDR3 is TGTGCCAGCAGCAGTGTGACAAACAATCAGCCCCAGCATTTT.

This clone was observed a few times. This chain connects TRBV28 to TRBJ1-2, with D possibly matching TRBD1 (6 bases). Trimming took off 3 bases at V and 6 bases at J, with 29 bases between the two ends. The CDR3 spans 19 residues. In germline, CDR1 is MDHEN, CDR2 SYDVKM. CDR3 coding DNA: TGTGCCAGCAGTTTTGAATCGTTAGCCGGGACATCCCTACAGCATGGCTACACCTTC. This codes for CASSFESLAGTSLQHGYTF.

The chain joins TRBV27 to TRBJ2-7; D may be TRBD2 (6 bases). Germline loops: CDR1 MNHEY, CDR2 SMNVEV (reference sequence). This CDR3 contains 14 residues. V was shortened by 5 bases and J by 1 base, with 12 bases between the two germline ends. This CDR3 is CASSPGGVSYEQYF. CDR3 in DNA: TGTGCCAGCAGTCCTGGCGGGGTTTCCTACGAGCAGTACTTC.

The V gene is TRBV14, the J gene TRBJ2-3, with a possible D match to TRBD2 (5 bases). Germline V gives CDR1 SGHDN, CDR2 FVKESK. V gave up 1 base and J gave up 5 bases, with 16 bases separating them. The CDR3 loop spans 16 amino acids. CDR3 residues: CASSQVGRGQRDTQYF. The CDR3 DNA sequence: TGTGCCAGCAGCCAAGTGGGTAGAGGGCAACGAGATACGCAGTATTTT.

This rearrangement joins TRBV27 to TRBJ2-3, with D possibly being TRBD2 (5 bases). Germline V gene data show CDR1 as MNHEY and CDR2 as SMNVEV (reference sequence). This CDR3 has 15 amino acids. Trimming removed 2 bases at V and 1 base at J, with 10 bases between. CDR3 loop: CASSLRWGGTDTQYF. CDR3 bases: TGTGCCAGCAGTTTACGCTGGGGAGGCACAGATACGCAGTATTTT.

The DNA for the CDR3 is TGTGCCAGCAGATACCTACGCTCTCCCGGGGAGCTGTTTTTT. The encoded protein is CASRYLRSPGELFF. The chain carries TRBV2 and TRBJ2-2; D is unresolved. The CDR3 contains 14 residues. V was pared by 6 bases and J by 6 bases, with 14 bases between. Germline V gene data show CDR1 as SNHLY and CDR2 as FYNNEI. Together with reference TRBV2 and TRBJ2-2, the CDR3 gives the full variable domain: EPEVTQTPSHQVTQMGQEVILRCVPISNHLYFYWYRQILGQKVEFLVSFYNNEISEKSEIFDDQFSVERPDGSNFTLKIRSTKLEDSAMYFCASRYLRSPGELFFGEGSRLTVL.

For this clone: The sample has other DNA sequences that encode this CDR3 too. V is TRBV6-5 and J is TRBJ2-5, with 9 bases aligning to TRBD2. CDR1 is MNHEY and CDR2 is SVGAGI in the germline V gene. Trimming at V came to 0 bases and at J to 5 bases, leaving 7 bases not matched to a gene. The CDR3 is 16 amino acids. CDR3 loop: CASSYSSGGAWETQYF. For the CDR3, the DNA is TGTGCCAGCAGTTACTCTAGCGGGGGCGCCTGGGAGACCCAGTACTTC.

This chain links TRBV5-1 with TRBJ2-5, with TRBD2 identical over 8 bases. Germline values: CDR1 SGHRS, CDR2 YFSETQ. The V gene end was trimmed by 0 bases and the J gene end by 1 base; junction bases not matched to a gene: 8. The CDR3 runs to 17 residues. The CDR3 DNA reads as TGCGCCAGCAGCTTGGCAGGGACTAGTAGATCCCAAGAGACCCAGTACTTC. Protein: CASSLAGTSRSQETQYF.

The chain combines TRBV6-5 with TRBJ2-3; 7 positions agree with TRBD1. The V gene end was trimmed by 5 bases and the J gene end by 4 bases; junction bases not matched to a gene: 9. Germline CDR1 reads MNHEY; CDR2 reads SVGAGI. This CDR3 spans 15 amino acids. The CDR3 DNA reads as TGTGCCAGCAGTCCAGGGGGTGGTTGGGCAGATACGCAGTATTTT. Protein: CASSPGGGWADTQYF.

The table lists this clone with a few counts. The chain couples TRBV30 to TRBJ1-2; D gene unclear. Germline V gene data show CDR1 as GTSNPN and CDR2 as SVGIG (reference sequence). This CDR3 spans 11 amino acids. The germline V and J ends were trimmed by 4 bases and 8 bases, with 11 bases remaining between them. The CDR3, as DNA: TGTGCCTGGAACCGGAGACGGGGCTACACCTTC. This sequence encodes CAWNRRRGYTF.

This rearrangement joins TRBV28 to TRBJ2-3; D is perhaps TRBD2 (5 bases). V was clipped by 7 bases and J by 1 base, with 15 bases between them. From germline, CDR1 is MDHEN and CDR2 SYDVKM. The CDR3 length is 15 residues. The CDR3 loop reads CASNSLVGGTDTQYF. The CDR3 nucleotides are TGTGCCAGCAACTCACTAGTTGGGGGCACAGATACGCAGTATTTT.

This chain uses TRBV7-7 with TRBJ2-6; D unclear. This CDR3 is built from 17 residues. The ends were cut back, 5 bases at V and 0 bases at J, with 14 bases in the middle. From germline, CDR1 is SSHAT and CDR2 FNYEAQ (reference sequence). This CDR3 is CASSPTIIASGANVLTF. As DNA, the CDR3 is TGTGCCAGCAGCCCCACGATCATAGCCTCTGGGGCCAACGTCCTGACTTTC.

The chain has TRBV27 and TRBJ1-2, with D maybe TRBD1 (6 bases). The CDR3 is 13 residues long. Germline CDR1 reads MNHEY; CDR2 reads SMNVEV (reference sequence). The V and J ends lost 3 bases and 7 bases respectively, with 12 bases between them. CDR3 in DNA: TGTGCCAGCAGTTTTGTAGGGGGTAGTGGCTACACCTTC. Protein product: CASSFVGGSGYTF.